This TCR beta chain comes out of a study of blood T cell repertoires in COVID-19. The ends were cut back, 8 bases at V and 3 bases at J, with 21 bases in the middle. The CDR3 is 15 amino acids. Germline CDR1 and CDR2: GTSNPN and SVGIG (reference sequence). This clone occurred a few times. Authors' processing steps: Amplification of reference gene primers was used by the study to estimate nucleated cell counts. Data came from immunoSEQ multiplex PCR; TCRdb stores just in-frame clones and leaves some out. The V and J calls and the clone size are those of that table, but D and trimming were determined from the DNA. Here the sample spans under 500,000 clones, more than 80% being singletons. Cohorts were determined from participant-reported clinical history. Two negative PCRs, clearance, or symptom resolution were required of recovered Cohort 3 donors.

Input material: PBMCs or T cells enriched from blood (not recorded which). The genes are TRBV30 and TRBJ2-3; D might be TRBD1 (5 bases). The source of this sequence is a young man who had recovered from COVID-19. The CDR3 sequence: CAAIPKGLGTDTQYF. CDR3 bases: TGTGCCGCCATCCCCAAGGGGCTCGGGACAGATACGCAGTATTTT.